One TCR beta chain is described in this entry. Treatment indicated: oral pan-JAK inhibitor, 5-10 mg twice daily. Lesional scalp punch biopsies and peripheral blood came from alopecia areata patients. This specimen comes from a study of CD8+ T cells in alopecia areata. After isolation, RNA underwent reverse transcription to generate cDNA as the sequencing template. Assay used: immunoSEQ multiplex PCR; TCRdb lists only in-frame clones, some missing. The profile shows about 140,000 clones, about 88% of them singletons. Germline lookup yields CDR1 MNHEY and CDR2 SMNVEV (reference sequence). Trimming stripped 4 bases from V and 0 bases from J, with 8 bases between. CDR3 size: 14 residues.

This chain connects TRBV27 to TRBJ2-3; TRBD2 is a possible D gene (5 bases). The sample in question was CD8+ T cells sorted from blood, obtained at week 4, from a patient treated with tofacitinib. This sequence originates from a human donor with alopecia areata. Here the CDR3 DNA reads TGTGCCAGCAGTTCCCCGGGGAGCACAGATACGCAGTATTTT. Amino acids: CASSSPGSTDTQYF.